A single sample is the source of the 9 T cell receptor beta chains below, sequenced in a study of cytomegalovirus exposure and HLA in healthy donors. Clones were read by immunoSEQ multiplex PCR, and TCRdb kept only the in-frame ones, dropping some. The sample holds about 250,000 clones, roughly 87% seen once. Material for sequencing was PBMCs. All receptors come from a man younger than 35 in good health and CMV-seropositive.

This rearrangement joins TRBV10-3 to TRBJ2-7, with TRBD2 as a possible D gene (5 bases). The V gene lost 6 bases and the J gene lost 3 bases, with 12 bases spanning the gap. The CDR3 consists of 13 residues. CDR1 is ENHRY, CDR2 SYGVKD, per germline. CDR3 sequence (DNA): TGTGCCATCAGGGGAGTGGGCTTCTACGAGCAGTACTTC. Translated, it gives CAIRGVGFYEQYF.

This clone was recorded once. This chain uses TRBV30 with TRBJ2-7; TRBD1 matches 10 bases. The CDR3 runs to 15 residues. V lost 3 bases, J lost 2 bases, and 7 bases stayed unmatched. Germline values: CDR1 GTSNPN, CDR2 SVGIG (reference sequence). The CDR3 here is CAWRVPGTGAYEQYF. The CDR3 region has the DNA TGTGCCTGGAGGGTACCCGGGACAGGGGCCTACGAGCAGTACTTC.

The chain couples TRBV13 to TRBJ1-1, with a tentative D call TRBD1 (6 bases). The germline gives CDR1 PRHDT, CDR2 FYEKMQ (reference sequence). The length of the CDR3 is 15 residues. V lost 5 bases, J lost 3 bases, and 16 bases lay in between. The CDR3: CASSNAHTGHTEAFF. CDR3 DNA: TGTGCCAGCAGCAACGCCCACACAGGGCACACTGAAGCTTTCTTT.

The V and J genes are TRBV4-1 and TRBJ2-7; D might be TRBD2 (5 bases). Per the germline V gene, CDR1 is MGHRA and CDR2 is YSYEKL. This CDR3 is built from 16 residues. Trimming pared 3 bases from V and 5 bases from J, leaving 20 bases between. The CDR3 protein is CASSQDLTGSPNEQYF. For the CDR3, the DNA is TGCGCCAGCAGCCAGGACTTGACGGGTTCTCCGAACGAGCAGTACTTC.

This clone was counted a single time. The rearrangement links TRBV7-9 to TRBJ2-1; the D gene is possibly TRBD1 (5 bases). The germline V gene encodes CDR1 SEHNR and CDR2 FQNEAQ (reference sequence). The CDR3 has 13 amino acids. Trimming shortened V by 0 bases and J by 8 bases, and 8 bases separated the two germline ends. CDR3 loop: CASSLAGADEQFF. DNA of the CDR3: TGTGCCAGCAGCTTAGCAGGGGCCGATGAGCAGTTCTTC.

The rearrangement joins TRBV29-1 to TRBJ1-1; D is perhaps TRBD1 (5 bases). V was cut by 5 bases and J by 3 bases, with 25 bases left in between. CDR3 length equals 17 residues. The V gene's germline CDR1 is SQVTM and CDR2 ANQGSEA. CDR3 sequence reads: CSVLEVRQGKRYTEAFF. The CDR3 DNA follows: TGCAGCGTTTTGGAAGTGAGGCAGGGCAAGCGGTACACTGAAGCTTTCTTT.

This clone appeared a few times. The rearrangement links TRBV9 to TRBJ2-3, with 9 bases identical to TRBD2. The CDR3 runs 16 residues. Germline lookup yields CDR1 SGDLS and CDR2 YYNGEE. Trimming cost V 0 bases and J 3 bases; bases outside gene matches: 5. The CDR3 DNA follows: TGTGCCAGCAGCGTAGGGGCGGGAGGGCCTACAGATACGCAGTATTTT. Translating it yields CASSVGAGGPTDTQYF.

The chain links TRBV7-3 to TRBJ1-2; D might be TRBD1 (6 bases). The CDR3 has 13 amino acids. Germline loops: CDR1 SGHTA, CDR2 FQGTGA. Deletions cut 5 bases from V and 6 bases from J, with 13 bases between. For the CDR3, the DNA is TGTGCCAGCAGCCCAGGACAGAGAGATGGCTACACCTTC. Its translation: CASSPGQRDGYTF.

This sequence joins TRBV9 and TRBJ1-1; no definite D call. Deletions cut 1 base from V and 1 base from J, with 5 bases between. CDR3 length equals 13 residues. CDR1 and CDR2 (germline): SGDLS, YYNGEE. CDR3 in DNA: TGTGCCAGCAGCGTATTCGGGAACACTGAAGCTTTCTTT. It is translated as CASSVFGNTEAFF.